This passage covers 16 T cell receptor beta chains from one sample sequenced in a study of molecular identifiers for immune sequencing clone quantification. TCRdb independently ran MiXCR on the PCR reads; one entry per CDR3 protein. The sample records approximately 40,000 distinct CDR3 sequences, more than 20% being singletons. The sequenced sample was naive CD8+ T cells from blood, with Jurkat cell RNA spiked in. Subset of the sample: FACS-sorted CD8+CD4-CCR7+CD45RA+ naive T cells. These receptors all come from a human donor in good health. Some libraries in this study had Jurkat cell RNA spiked in.

V usage is TRBV7-9 and J usage is TRBJ2-5; 12 bases map to TRBD2. Per the germline V gene, CDR1 is SEHNR and CDR2 is FQNEAQ (reference sequence). Trimming cost V 5 bases and J 8 bases; bases outside gene matches: 12. The CDR3 sequence is 16 residues long. This chain's CDR3 is CASSHQLAGGSITQYF. The CDR3 nucleotides read TGTGCCAGCAGCCACCAGCTAGCGGGAGGGAGCATTACCCAGTACTTC.

This clonotype was recorded at least ten times. This sequence joins TRBV25-1 and TRBJ2-7; D is unclear. Germline V gene data show CDR1 as MGHDK and CDR2 as SYGVNS. Trimming took 6 bases from V and 1 from J, leaving 19 bases between them. The CDR3 is made up of 16 amino acids. DNA for the CDR3: TGTGCCAGCAGCCCGAGAAGGATAGCCAATTCCTACGAGCAGTACTTC. Protein product: CASSPRRIANSYEQYF.

This clonotype turned up a few times. The chain recombines TRBV4-1 with TRBJ1-4, with D maybe TRBD1 (6 bases). CDR1 and CDR2 from the germline V gene are MGHRA and YSYEKL. Trimming removed 1 base at V and 8 bases at J, with 17 bases between. The CDR3 sequence is 16 residues long. This chain's CDR3 is CASSQGTAGADEKLFF. CDR3 DNA sequence: TGCGCCAGCAGCCAAGGGACCGCGGGGGCCGACGAAAAACTGTTTTTT.

There are a few counts of this clonotype. The gene calls are TRBV20-1 and TRBJ1-2, with 7 bases aligning to TRBD1. Per the germline V gene, CDR1 is DFQATT and CDR2 is SNEGSKA (reference sequence). This CDR3 spans 14 amino acids. The V segment lost 2 bases and the J segment 8 bases; nucleotides outside the gene matches: 11. The CDR3 DNA sequence: TGCAGTGCTAGATGGGACAGACCCTATTCCGGCTACACCTTC. This translates into CSARWDRPYSGYTF.

This clonotype was picked up many times. The chain has TRBV7-9 and TRBJ1-5; D unresolved. In germline, CDR1 is SEHNR, CDR2 FQNEAQ (reference sequence). Trimming took 5 bases from V and 1 from J, leaving 9 bases between them. The CDR3 has 14 residues. Here the CDR3 reads CASSLEDSNQPQHF. DNA for the CDR3: TGTGCCAGCAGCCTGGAAGACAGCAATCAGCCCCAGCATTTT. The complete variable domain, with remaining parts taken from reference TRBV7-9 and TRBJ1-5, reads DTGVSQNPRHKITKRGQNVTFRCDPISEHNRLYWYRQTLGQGPEFLTYFQNEAQLEKSRLLSDRFSAERPKGSFSTLEIQRTEQGDSAMYLCASSLEDSNQPQHFGDGTRLSIL.

This clonotype was recorded at least ten times. CDR3 bases: TGTGCCAGCAGCTTAGACGGTGGTCAGCCCCAGCATTTT. Its protein product is CASSLDGGQPQHF. V and J are TRBV7-9 and TRBJ1-5; no definite D call. The CDR3 totals 13 residues. Germline V CDR1 and CDR2: SEHNR, FQNEAQ (reference sequence). Trimming shortened V by 1 base and J by 6 bases, and 7 bases separated the two germline ends.

This clonotype was seen more than once but under ten times. This rearrangement joins TRBV7-9 to TRBJ2-2, with TRBD2 identical over 9 bases. Germline lookup yields CDR1 SEHNR and CDR2 FQNEAQ (reference sequence). V lost 5 bases, J lost 7 bases, and 8 bases stayed unmatched. CDR3 length: 15 residues. The CDR3 is CASSPSGKPIGELFF. Here the CDR3 DNA reads TGTGCCAGCAGCCCTAGCGGGAAGCCCATCGGGGAGCTGTTTTTT.

This clonotype was seen at least ten times. The V and J genes are TRBV28 and TRBJ1-5, with D maybe TRBD1 (5 bases). Deletions cut 4 bases from V and 6 bases from J, with 19 bases between. Per germline, CDR1 MDHEN and CDR2 SYDVKM. The CDR3 covers 16 residues. DNA for the CDR3: TGTGCCAGCAGTTACATCCGGTCCTTCAGGGCTCAGCCCCAGCATTTT. It yields the protein CASSYIRSFRAQPQHF.

On this clonotype: This sequence may be a read error, since a much larger clone differs from it by one base. The genes are TRBV13 and TRBJ2-3; the D gene could be TRBD1 or TRBD2 (6 bases each). Trimming removed 4 bases from V and 4 bases from J, with 15 bases in between. Germline loops: CDR1 PRHDT, CDR2 FYEKMQ (reference sequence). The CDR3 extends over 15 amino acids. This chain's CDR3 is CASSWRDKSADTQYF. CDR3 nucleotides: TGTGCCAGCAGCTGGCGGGACAAAAGCGCAGATACGCAGTATTTT.

A remark on this clonotype: Mismatch with germline at one junction end may stem from a read error. The chain employs TRBV12-5 and TRBJ1-5; weak D call: TRBD1 (5 bases). Germline V lookup: CDR1 LGHNT, CDR2 FRNRAP. This CDR3 comprises 18 residues. The CDR3 sequence is CASGFDPWVGGRNPPQHF. DNA of the CDR3: TGTGCTAGTGGTTTTGATCCGTGGGTCGGGGGTCGCAATCCGCCCCAGCATTTT.

The chain recombines TRBV19 with TRBJ2-7; D is unclear. Germline CDR1 LNHDA, CDR2 SQIVND (reference sequence). V was cut by 4 bases and J by 2 bases, with 12 bases left in between. The CDR3 sequence is 14 residues long. The CDR3, as DNA: TGTGCCAGTAGTAGTGTCACGGGCGCCTACGAGCAGTACTTC. This gives the protein CASSSVTGAYEQYF.

This clonotype was seen many times. V gene TRBV10-3 combines with J gene TRBJ2-7; TRBD2 might be the D (5 bases). The CDR3 runs 15 residues. Between the trimmed V and J ends, which lost 10 bases and 4 bases, there was a span of 23 bases. Germline V CDR1 and CDR2: ENHRY, SYGVKD. CDR3 sequence: CATANPPGGSYEQYF. CDR3 DNA sequence: TGTGCCACGGCCAATCCCCCCGGAGGTTCGTACGAGCAGTACTTC.

The sample holds many counts of this clonotype. This chain uses TRBV11-2 with TRBJ2-7; the D call may be TRBD1 or TRBD2 (5 bases each). The CDR3 is 15 residues long. Germline CDR1 SGHAT, CDR2 FQNNGV. V gave up 3 bases and J gave up 5 bases, with 17 bases separating them. In DNA, the CDR3 is TGTGCCAGCAGCTTCGGACGGGACGGGGTACACGAGCAGTACTTC. It encodes CASSFGRDGVHEQYF.

This clonotype was detected ten times or more. This chain connects TRBV7-9 to TRBJ2-5; the D gene is possibly TRBD2 (5 bases). Trimming took off 5 bases at V and 2 bases at J, with 12 bases between the two ends. Germline CDR1 reads SEHNR; CDR2 reads FQNEAQ (reference sequence). This CDR3 region has 14 residues. The CDR3 DNA sequence: TGTGCCAGCAGCATACTAGTCCCACAAGAGACCCAGTACTTC. Amino acids: CASSILVPQETQYF.

The V gene is TRBV4-1, the J gene TRBJ2-5; D is undetermined. The V and J ends lost 11 bases and 5 bases respectively, with 12 bases between them. Germline loops: CDR1 MGHRA, CDR2 YSYEKL. This CDR3 has 11 residues. Written as DNA, the CDR3 is TGCGCCGGCGGCGGCTCGGAGACCCAGTACTTC. Translated, it gives CAGGGSETQYF.

As to this clonotype: A read error is possible here, since a much larger clone lies one base away. Here the CDR3 reads CASSAVAGSAYEQYF. The DNA for the CDR3 is TGTGCCAGTAGTGCGGTAGCGGGATCCGCCTACGAGCAGTACTTC. J is TRBJ2-7 and V is TRBV19; TRBD2 matches at 8 bases. V lost 5 bases, J lost 2 bases, and 8 bases stayed unmatched. Per germline, CDR1 LNHDA and CDR2 SQIVND (reference sequence). This CDR3 is 15 amino acids long.